This T cell receptor beta chain was captured in a study of identical twins. Findings and caveats of the study: Monozygotic twins shared more out-of-frame TCR alpha than recombination models predicted.

TCRdb re-derived calls from the 5' RACE reads in MiXCR, one entry per CDR3 protein. In the table there are some 1,600,000 distinct CDR3 sequences, less than 40% of which are singletons. A remark on this clonotype: Antigen unknown.

The sequencing sample was made of cord blood. The clonotype was recovered from a newborn girl in good health.

CDR3 in amino acids: CASSLTSGGNYNEQFF. The CDR3 DNA follows: TGTGCCAGCAGCCTTACTAGCGGGGGGAACTACAATGAGCAGTTCTTC. The chain combines TRBV4-2 with TRBJ2-1; 12 positions match TRBD2. V gave up 4 bases and J gave up 3 bases; unmatched junction bases: 4. The germline gives CDR1 LGHNA, CDR2 YNFKEQ. The CDR3 runs 16 residues.